The 27 T cell receptor beta chains given below trace back to one sample, sequenced in a study of cytomegalovirus exposure and HLA in healthy donors. The PCR contained 60 Vbeta and 13 Jbeta primers. TCRdb's copy holds only in-frame clones and misses some; the assay was immunoSEQ multiplex PCR. This table holds under 200,000 clones, roughly 80% found once. Material for sequencing was PBMCs. These receptor sequences come from a man aged 25-45 years in good health and CMV-seropositive.

The CDR3 DNA follows: TGCGCCAGCAGCCTGGCTAGCGGGGGGGCCGTAGATACGCAGTATTTT. Protein product: CASSLASGGAVDTQYF. The J gene is TRBJ2-3, the V gene TRBV5-1; 12 nucleotides line up with TRBD2. This CDR3 region has 16 residues. J gave up 5 bases and V 4 bases, and 8 bases lay outside the gene matches. Germline CDR1 SGHRS, CDR2 YFSETQ.

The V and J genes are TRBV7-6 and TRBJ2-3, with 9 nucleotides matching TRBD2. CDR3 length: 16 amino acids. Per germline, CDR1 SGHVS and CDR2 FNYEAQ. V lost 4 bases to trimming and J lost 4 bases; unmatched junction nucleotides: 9. CDR3 DNA sequence: TGTGCCAGCAGCTGGCCGGGACTAGCAGGTTCAGATACGCAGTATTTT. It yields the protein CASSWPGLAGSDTQYF.

The chain recombines TRBV6-5 with TRBJ1-6; D is perhaps TRBD1 (5 bases). V was trimmed by 8 bases and J by 4 bases, leaving 15 bases between them. Germline loops: CDR1 MNHEY, CDR2 SVGAGI. The CDR3 covers 15 residues. CDR3 sequence: CASWGGTLYNSPLHF. The CDR3, as DNA: TGTGCCAGCTGGGGGGGGACTCTTTATAATTCACCCCTCCACTTT.

The chain has TRBV2 and TRBJ1-6; possibly TRBD1 for D (6 bases). This CDR3 has 13 residues. The germline V and J ends were trimmed by 8 bases and 3 bases, with 8 bases remaining between them. CDR1 and CDR2 from the germline V gene are SNHLY and FYNNEI. In DNA, the CDR3 is TGTGCCAGCGTAGGGGGCTATAATTCACCCCTCCACTTT. Translation gives CASVGGYNSPLHF.

The chain uses TRBV11-2 and TRBJ2-7; 11 nucleotides match TRBD2. The trim removed 1 base at V and 1 base at J, leaving 6 bases unmatched. Germline values: CDR1 SGHAT, CDR2 FQNNGV. CDR3 length equals 17 residues. CDR3 nucleotide sequence: TGTGCCAGCAGCTTAGGGAGGGGACTAGCGGTTTCCTACGAGCAGTACTTC. Translation gives CASSLGRGLAVSYEQYF.

This clone has just a few counts. The rearrangement joins TRBV19 to TRBJ2-6; D not certain. The CDR3 covers 13 residues. Trimming removed 3 bases at V and 4 bases at J, with 4 bases between. Germline V CDR1 and CDR2: LNHDA, SQIVND (reference sequence). CDR3 DNA: TGTGCCAGTAGTATCATCGGGGCCAACGTCCTGACTTTC. Encoded protein: CASSIIGANVLTF.

This clone was seen repeatedly, ten times or more. The chain recombines TRBV7-3 with TRBJ2-2; D gene ambiguous. Trimming removed 5 bases from V and 2 bases from J, with 6 bases in between. This CDR3 comprises 13 residues. In germline, CDR1 is SGHTA, CDR2 FQGTGA. For the CDR3, the DNA is TGTGCCAGCAGCGAGAGAAACACCGGGGAGCTGTTTTTT. Translating gives CASSERNTGELFF.

The chain combines TRBV6-5 with TRBJ2-7, with D possibly being TRBD2 (6 bases). V lost 6 bases, J lost 6 bases, and 9 bases lay in between. Per the germline V gene, CDR1 is MNHEY and CDR2 is SVGAGI. The CDR3 is made up of 11 amino acids. As DNA, the CDR3 is TGTGCCAGCAGCCGGGGAGGCGAGCAGTACTTC. Translating it yields CASSRGGEQYF.

The chain carries TRBV27 and TRBJ1-4; 10 positions match TRBD1. Germline trimming cut 3 bases from V and 7 bases from J; bases unmatched to any gene: 11. Germline lookup yields CDR1 MNHEY and CDR2 SMNVEV (reference sequence). The CDR3 length is 17 residues. The CDR3 coding sequence is TGTGCCAGCAGTTTTAGGTCCCGGACAGGGGGTGGTGAAAAACTGTTTTTT. This codes for CASSFRSRTGGGEKLFF.

The chain is built from TRBV6-5 and TRBJ2-7; 12 nucleotides match TRBD1. The V and J ends lost 7 bases and 0 bases, in that order; junction bases with no gene match: 4. The CDR3 is made up of 15 amino acids. The germline V gene has CDR1 MNHEY and CDR2 SVGAGI. CDR3 coding DNA: TGTGCCAGCACCCCGGGACAGGGGGCCTCCTACGAGCAGTACTTC. This codes for CASTPGQGASYEQYF.

This chain connects TRBV5-6 to TRBJ1-2, with 9 bases that match TRBD1. CDR3 size: 13 residues. With 3 bases clipped from V and 9 bases from J, the junction kept 6 bases outside the gene matches. Germline V gives CDR1 SGHDT, CDR2 YYEEEE. CDR3 sequence: CASSSGTGSSYTF. In nucleotides, the CDR3 is TGTGCCAGCAGCTCCGGGACAGGGTCTAGCTACACCTTC.

The V call is TRBV18, the J call TRBJ2-7; 8 positions agree with TRBD2. The CDR3 consists of 14 residues. V was clipped by 3 bases and J by 6 bases; unmatched bases: 7. Germline CDR1 reads KGHSH; CDR2 reads LQKENI. The CDR3 sequence: CASSPGTRRSEQYF. The CDR3 DNA reads TGTGCCAGCTCACCCGGGACTAGAAGATCCGAGCAGTACTTC.

The CDR3 sequence: CASSYSTGASPLHF. DNA for the CDR3: TGTGCCAGCAGTTACTCGACAGGGGCCTCACCCCTCCACTTT. V is TRBV6-5 and J is TRBJ1-6; 8 nucleotides match TRBD1. The CDR3 spans 14 residues. Unmatched junction bases numbered 2, after V lost 0 bases and J lost 10 bases. Germline V gives CDR1 MNHEY, CDR2 SVGAGI.

The chain uses TRBV12-5 and TRBJ2-7; 7 bases align to TRBD2. The V segment lost 7 bases and the J segment 5 bases; nucleotides outside the gene matches: 5. This CDR3 has 12 amino acids. CDR1 is LGHNT and CDR2 is FRNRAP in the germline V gene. DNA of the CDR3: TGTGCTAGTGTCGGGGGGTTCCACGAGCAGTACTTC. Encoded protein: CASVGGFHEQYF.

This chain joins TRBV18 and TRBJ2-1; 8 positions match TRBD1. V lost 3 bases to trimming and J lost 12 bases; unmatched junction nucleotides: 7. CDR1 is KGHSH, CDR2 LQKENI, per germline. This CDR3 is built from 13 residues. The CDR3 is CASSPDRDDGQFF. The CDR3 DNA reads as TGTGCCAGCTCACCGGACAGGGATGATGGGCAGTTCTTC.

This chain connects TRBV5-1 to TRBJ1-2, with a weak D call TRBD1 (5 bases). Germline V gene sequence: CDR1 SGHRS, CDR2 YFSETQ. V was shortened by 4 bases and J by 0 bases, with 13 bases between the two germline ends. This CDR3 is built from 15 residues. The DNA for the CDR3 is TGCGCCAGCAGCCCTAACAGGTTTCCTAACTATGGCTACACCTTC. It encodes CASSPNRFPNYGYTF.

The chain links TRBV7-9 to TRBJ1-6; 9 bases are shared with TRBD1. The CDR3 loop spans 14 amino acids. V was pared by 4 bases and J by 5 bases, with 0 bases of the junction left unmatched. The V gene's germline CDR1 is SEHNR and CDR2 FQNEAQ (reference sequence). CDR3 DNA sequence: TGTGCCAGCAGCTGGACAGGGGATAATTCACCCCTCCACTTT. It translates to CASSWTGDNSPLHF.

The gene calls are TRBV5-6 and TRBJ2-7, with TRBD1 matching 9 bases. V shed 3 bases, J shed 5 bases, and the junction held 6 bases outside the gene matches. CDR3 size: 14 residues. The V gene's germline CDR1 is SGHDT and CDR2 YYEEEE. The CDR3 reads CASSYGTGSDEQYF. CDR3 bases: TGTGCCAGCAGCTACGGGACAGGGAGTGACGAGCAGTACTTC. Drawing the rest from reference TRBV5-6 and TRBJ2-7, the complete variable domain is DAGVTQSPTHLIKTRGQQVTLRCSPKSGHDTVSWYQQALGQGPQFIFQYYEEEERQRGNFPDRFSGHQFPNYSSELNVNALLLGDSALYLCASSYGTGSDEQYFGPGTRLTVT.

This clone came up a few times. CDR3 residues: CASSQGMNTEAFF. For the CDR3, the DNA is TGTGCCAGCAGCCAGGGGATGAACACTGAAGCTTTCTTT. This chain connects TRBV5-5 to TRBJ1-1, with D perhaps TRBD1 (6 bases). CDR1 and CDR2 from the germline V gene are SGHKS and YYEKEE (reference sequence). This CDR3 contains 13 residues. Trimming removed 4 bases from V and 0 bases from J, with 7 bases in between.

This chain uses TRBV15 with TRBJ2-3, with D possibly matching TRBD2 (5 bases). V shed 1 base and J shed 1 base, with 9 bases lying between them. CDR3 length: 15 residues. Germline lookup yields CDR1 LNHNV and CDR2 YYDKDF (reference sequence). The CDR3 nucleotides are TGTGCCACCAGCAGAGGAGCGCGGGGCACAGATACGCAGTATTTT. Its translation: CATSRGARGTDTQYF.

V and J are TRBV28 and TRBJ1-1; D is perhaps TRBD1 (6 bases). Trimming shortened V by 4 bases and J by 4 bases, and 7 bases separated the two germline ends. CDR1 is MDHEN and CDR2 is SYDVKM in the germline V gene. This CDR3 has 12 amino acids. The CDR3 sequence is CASSYRATEAFF. The CDR3 DNA follows: TGTGCCAGCAGTTACAGGGCCACTGAAGCTTTCTTT.

The rearrangement joins TRBV27 to TRBJ1-5, with 8 bases aligning to TRBD1. The CDR3 runs 14 residues. V lost 5 bases to trimming and J lost 6 bases; unmatched junction nucleotides: 6. Germline CDR1 and CDR2: MNHEY and SMNVEV (reference sequence). This CDR3 reads CASSPNTGGQPQHF. In DNA form, the CDR3 reads TGTGCCAGCAGTCCGAATACAGGGGGTCAGCCCCAGCATTTT.

This rearrangement joins TRBV16 to TRBJ2-4; unclear D gene. Trimming shortened V by 0 bases and J by 0 bases, and 6 bases separated the two germline ends. The CDR3 length is 15 residues. Germline V gene lookup returns CDR1 KGHSY and CDR2 FQNENV. The CDR3 here is CASSQSKIAKNIQYF. The CDR3 DNA is TGTGCCAGCAGCCAATCCAAAATAGCCAAAAACATTCAGTACTTC.

The chain has TRBV5-1 and TRBJ2-1; D not resolved. With 2 bases removed from V and 1 base from J, the gap between germline ends came to 4 bases. Germline V gene lookup returns CDR1 SGHRS and CDR2 YFSETQ. The CDR3 has 13 residues. In DNA form, the CDR3 reads TGCGCCAGCAGCTTTCAGTCCTACAATGAGCAGTTCTTC. This codes for CASSFQSYNEQFF. The variable domain in full, completed from reference TRBV5-1 and TRBJ2-1, reads KAGVTQTPRYLIKTRGQQVTLSCSPISGHRSVSWYQQTPGQGLQFLFEYFSETQRNKGNFPGRFSGRQFSNSRSEMNVSTLELGDSALYLCASSFQSYNEQFFGPGTRLTVL.

The CDR3 here is CASSLSGGLSYNEQFF. The CDR3 bases are TGTGCCAGCAGCTTGAGCGGGGGCCTCTCCTACAATGAGCAGTTCTTC. This rearrangement joins TRBV5-4 to TRBJ2-1, with 8 positions matching TRBD2. The germline CDR1 and CDR2 sequences are SGHNT and YYREEE (reference sequence). The CDR3 extends over 16 amino acids. Losses at the gene ends were 1 base for V and 0 bases for J; bases not matched to a gene: 3.

The gene calls are TRBV27 and TRBJ2-3, with D possibly being TRBD2 (5 bases). CDR1 and CDR2 from the germline V gene are MNHEY and SMNVEV (reference sequence). The CDR3 is 14 amino acids. Trimming removed 7 bases at V and 1 base at J, with 12 bases between. CDR3 DNA sequence: TGTGCCAGCACGCCCCTGGGAGGCACAGATACGCAGTATTTT. Translation: CASTPLGGTDTQYF.

The J gene is TRBJ2-2, the V gene TRBV2; D may be TRBD2 (6 bases). With 7 bases removed from V and 6 bases from J, the gap between germline ends came to 6 bases. Germline CDR1 SNHLY, CDR2 FYNNEI. This CDR3 comprises 11 residues. CDR3 loop: CASTGAGELFF. The CDR3 DNA sequence: TGTGCCAGCACGGGGGCCGGGGAGCTGTTTTTT.